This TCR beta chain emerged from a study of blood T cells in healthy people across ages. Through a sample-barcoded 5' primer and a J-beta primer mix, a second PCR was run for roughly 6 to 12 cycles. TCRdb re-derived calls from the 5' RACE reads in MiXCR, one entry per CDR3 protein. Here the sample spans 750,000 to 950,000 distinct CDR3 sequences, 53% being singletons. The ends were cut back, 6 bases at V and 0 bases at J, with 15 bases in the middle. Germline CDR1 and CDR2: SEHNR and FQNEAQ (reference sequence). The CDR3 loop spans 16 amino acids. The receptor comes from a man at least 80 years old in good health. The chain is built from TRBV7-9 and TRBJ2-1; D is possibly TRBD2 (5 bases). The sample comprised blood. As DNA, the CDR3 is TGTGCCAGCAGTCCCGTCGAGGGAAGCTCCTACAATGAGCAGTTCTTC. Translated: CASSPVEGSSYNEQFF.